These 11 T cell receptor beta chains share one sample of origin, sequenced in a study of Ad26.COV2.S vaccination and SARS-CoV-2 variants. The treatment was: 15 to 20 received Ad26.COV2.S at low or high dose, single or two shots; several received placebo; per-sample allocation not given. Samples came from day 63 after the first vaccine or placebo injection. Method: immunoSEQ multiplex PCR; TCRdb's copy keeps in-frame clones and lacks some. The sample has about 680,000 clones; roughly 90% are singletons. The material was peripheral blood, obtained in a trial of Ad26.COV2.S vaccine versus placebo. The receptors originated from a person between 18 and 65 years old who received the Ad26.COV2.S COVID-19 vaccine or a placebo.

The V call is TRBV6-4, the J call TRBJ1-5; no firm D call. CDR1 MRHNA and CDR2 SNTAGT come from the germline V gene. This CDR3 is 13 amino acids long. With 2 bases removed from V and 6 bases from J, the gap between germline ends came to 8 bases. The CDR3 DNA reads TGTGCCAGCAGTGACAGCCCCGGTCAGCCCCAGCATTTT. It is translated as CASSDSPGQPQHF.

About this clone itself: In the same sample, other DNA sequences code for this CDR3. The chain joins TRBV30 to TRBJ1-5; D gene ambiguous. Trimming took 3 bases from V and 0 from J, leaving 6 bases between them. Germline V lookup: CDR1 GTSNPN, CDR2 SVGIG (reference sequence). This CDR3 is built from 13 residues. The CDR3 reads CAWSRDSNQPQHF. The DNA of the CDR3 is TGTGCCTGGAGCAGAGATAGCAATCAGCCCCAGCATTTT.

In this sample, this clone turned up once. The chain has TRBV7-7 and TRBJ2-5; TRBD2 agrees at 8 bases. The CDR3 loop spans 15 amino acids. Trimming took 1 base from V and 4 from J; bases not matched to a gene: 5. Germline V lookup: CDR1 SSHAT, CDR2 FNYEAQ (reference sequence). The CDR3 bases are TGTGCCAGCAGCTTAGGACTAGCGAGGGGAGAGACCCAGTACTTC. Protein product: CASSLGLARGETQYF.

The rearrangement uses TRBV30 and TRBJ2-3; 11 nucleotides line up with TRBD2. The V segment lost 5 bases and the J segment 4 bases; nucleotides outside the gene matches: 8. The CDR3 extends over 15 amino acids. Germline CDR1 reads GTSNPN; CDR2 reads SVGIG (reference sequence). The DNA for the CDR3 is TGTGCCTGGGCTGTACTAGCGGGAGTATCAGATACGCAGTATTTT. Translating it yields CAWAVLAGVSDTQYF.

The CDR3 nucleotides are TGTGCCAGCAGCTCCCGGACTAGCGGCTACGAGCAGTACTTC. This codes for CASSSRTSGYEQYF. The chain joins TRBV9 to TRBJ2-7; 10 bases agree with TRBD2. The CDR3 length is 14 residues. The germline CDR1 and CDR2 sequences are SGDLS and YYNGEE. V lost 4 bases, J lost 3 bases, and 4 bases stayed unmatched. Together with reference TRBV9 and TRBJ2-7, the CDR3 gives the full variable domain: DSGVTQTPKHLITATGQRVTLRCSPRSGDLSVYWYQQSLDQGLQFLIQYYNGEERAKGNILERFSAQQFPDLHSELNLSSLELGDSALYFCASSSRTSGYEQYFGPGTRLTVT.

The genes are TRBV2 and TRBJ2-3, with D tentatively TRBD1 (6 bases). The germline V gene has CDR1 SNHLY and CDR2 FYNNEI. The CDR3 has 15 amino acids. Trimming left V 5 bases short and J 4 bases short, with 16 bases between. CDR3 in amino acids: CASSPRQATADTQYF. CDR3 sequence (DNA): TGTGCCAGCAGTCCCAGACAGGCTACAGCAGATACGCAGTATTTT.

The chain recombines TRBV18 with TRBJ2-2; D is uncertain. The length of the CDR3 is 13 residues. Trimming stripped 3 bases from V and 5 bases from J, with 7 bases between. Germline V gene sequence: CDR1 KGHSH, CDR2 LQKENI. The CDR3 is CASSPDQTGELFF. CDR3 DNA: TGTGCCAGCTCACCCGACCAAACCGGGGAGCTGTTTTTT.

This chain connects TRBV20-1 to TRBJ2-3; 8 bases agree with TRBD2. V dropped 6 bases and J dropped 4; count of bases not matched to a gene: 9. The germline V gene has CDR1 DFQATT and CDR2 SNEGSKA (reference sequence). CDR3 length: 14 residues. The CDR3 spells CSASPGLVPDTQYF. DNA of the CDR3: TGCAGTGCCAGTCCGGGACTAGTACCAGATACGCAGTATTTT.

The gene calls are TRBV19 and TRBJ2-1, with TRBD1 matching over 9 bases. The CDR3 runs to 17 residues. J was trimmed by 7 bases and V by 7 bases; bases with no gene match: 17. From germline, CDR1 is LNHDA and CDR2 SQIVND (reference sequence). CDR3 residues: CASTGNRGQVSWNEQFF. The DNA of the CDR3 is TGTGCCAGTACCGGAAACAGGGGGCAGGTATCGTGGAATGAGCAGTTCTTC.

The chain is built from TRBV11-3 and TRBJ2-6; 7 bases align to TRBD1. The CDR3 runs 16 residues. V gave up 5 bases and J gave up 1 base; unmatched junction bases: 5. Germline values: CDR1 SGHNT, CDR2 YENEEA. The chain's CDR3 is CASSTSTGSGANVLTF. CDR3 bases: TGTGCCAGCAGCACCTCGACAGGGTCTGGGGCCAACGTCCTGACTTTC.

The chain joins TRBV6-5 to TRBJ1-2, with TRBD1 identical over 10 bases. The CDR3 loop spans 13 amino acids. V dropped 10 bases and J dropped 4; count of bases not matched to a gene: 6. Germline V gene sequence: CDR1 MNHEY, CDR2 SVGAGI. CDR3 loop: CATKTGGGYGYTF. The CDR3 DNA reads as TGTGCCACCAAGACAGGGGGCGGCTATGGCTACACCTTC.